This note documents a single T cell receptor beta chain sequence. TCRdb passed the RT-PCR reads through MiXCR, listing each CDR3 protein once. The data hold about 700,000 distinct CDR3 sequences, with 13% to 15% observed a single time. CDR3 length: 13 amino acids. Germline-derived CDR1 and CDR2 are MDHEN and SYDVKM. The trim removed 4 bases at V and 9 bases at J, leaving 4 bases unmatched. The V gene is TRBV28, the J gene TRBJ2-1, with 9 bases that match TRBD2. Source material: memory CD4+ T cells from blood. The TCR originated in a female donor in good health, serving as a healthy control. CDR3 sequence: CASSWGGRGEQFF. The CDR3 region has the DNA TGTGCCAGCAGTTGGGGCGGGAGGGGTGAGCAGTTCTTC.